This T cell receptor (beta chain) stems from a study of blood T cells in healthy people across ages. The total RNA that was extracted per sample amounted to at least 5 micrograms. Through a sample-barcoded 5' primer and a J-beta primer mix, a second PCR was run for roughly 7 to 12 cycles. One entry per CDR3 protein results from TCRdb running MiXCR on the 5' RACE reads. The top ten clones hold 0.65% to 0.95% of a sample with over a million distinct CDR3 sequences, around 25% of them seen once. This clonotype came up a few times. Its antigen is unidentified. General study findings and limits: Estimated diversity that came from one million T cells was considered an underestimate.

The CDR3 is 13 amino acids. V lost 4 bases to trimming and J lost 12 bases; unmatched junction nucleotides: 8. The germline gives CDR1 KGHDR, CDR2 SFDVKD. These data were likewise used in another study, on T cells of mothers and their children.

This clonotype was sampled from a girl under 10 years old in good health. Sequenced material: blood. This rearrangement joins TRBV24-1 to TRBJ2-1, with 7 positions matching TRBD2. The CDR3 DNA reads TGTGCCACCAGTGACTTAAGCGGGATAGGGCAGTTCTTC. The encoded protein is CATSDLSGIGQFF.